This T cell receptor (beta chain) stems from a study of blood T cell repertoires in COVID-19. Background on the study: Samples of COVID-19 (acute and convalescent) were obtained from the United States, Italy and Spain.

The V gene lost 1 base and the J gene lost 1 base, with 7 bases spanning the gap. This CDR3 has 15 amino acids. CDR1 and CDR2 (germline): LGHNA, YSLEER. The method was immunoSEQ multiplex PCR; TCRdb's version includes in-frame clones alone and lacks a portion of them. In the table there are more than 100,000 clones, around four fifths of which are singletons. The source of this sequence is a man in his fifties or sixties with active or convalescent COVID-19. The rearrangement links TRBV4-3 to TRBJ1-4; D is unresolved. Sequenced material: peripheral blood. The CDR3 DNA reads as TGCGCCAGCAGCCAAGGAGGGCTAACTAATGAAAAACTGTTTTTT. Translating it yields CASSQGGLTNEKLFF.